This T cell receptor (beta chain) originates from a study of CD8 T cells in Susac syndrome (dated by TCRdb to the late 2010s). For context, the study as a whole: Repertoire sequencing was used to test whether CD8+ T cell activation and differentiation in Susac syndrome was antigen driven.

The study at large found these results: The number of individuals in the TCR sequencing and HLA analysis was acknowledged as relatively small.

Peripheral blood CD8+ and CD4+ T cells from healthy donors, Susac syndrome patients and multiple sclerosis patients were profiled by high-throughput TCR beta sequencing. The healthy donors served as controls matched for age and sex. CD8+ TEMRA cells were enriched by FACS, while bulk CD8+ and CD4+ T cells were purified by magnetic negative isolation. Blood was collected in EDTA tubes and processed within 24 hours, with PBMCs isolated through density gradient centrifugation. PBMCs intended for TCR sequencing were cryopreserved in liquid nitrogen and thawed later in a water bath at 37 degrees C. The sorted or isolated CD4+, CD8+ and CD8+ TEMRA cells had a purity of 90% or higher. As concerns this clonotype: Its antigen specificity is not known. No quality values exist for individual bases; no much larger clone is one base distant.

RNA was extracted using the RNeasy kit, and about 0.5 to 1 microgram was reverse transcribed with random hexamers. The immunoSEQ multiplex PCR assay, covering 54 Vbeta and 13 Jbeta segments, was used to amplify TCR beta CDR3 regions. To correct PCR amplification bias, a synthetic template baseline was used for both primer optimization and computational correction. On the study's bioinformatics: Reads were annotated to V, D and J genes according to IMGT and were analyzed with immunoSEQ Analyzer, with only productive sequences retained. To calculate clonality, Shannon entropy was normalized by log2 of the number of productive unique sequences and then subtracted from one. Public and private clones were assessed among the 100 most prevalent clones of each patient and control. Clones were defined as Susac-specific when absent from the healthy and MS cohorts, from 1052 published viral clones and from other ImmuneACCESS disease sequences. TCRdb handled the public reads itself, with Q25 trimming in fastp and clone calling in MiXCR, and kept productive beta chains. Identical CDR3 protein sequences are pooled into one entry, listed with their most common genes and DNA. The authors' filters were not applied to this entry. In all, the sample holds 150,000 to 200,000 distinct CDR3 sequences, and roughly 95% of those were seen once. Just over 0.13% of the sample is in the top ten clones.

CDR1 and CDR2 (SGHRS, YFSETQ) derive from the germline V gene. Its CDR3 holds 13 amino acids, cysteine through phenylalanine. The read is trimmed to its CDR3 DNA, 39 bases read in frame from base 1. The V and J ends are trimmed by 9 bases and 1 base, leaving 11 bases between them. Rearrangement joined TRBV5-1 to TRBJ2-1; no D gene can be assigned with confidence. This clonotype was obtained from a human donor in good health. The sequencing sample was made of CD4+ T cells from PBMCs. CDR3 loop: CATAKNSYNEQFF. The bases are TGCGCCACCGCAAAGAATTCCTACAATGAGCAGTTCTTC.